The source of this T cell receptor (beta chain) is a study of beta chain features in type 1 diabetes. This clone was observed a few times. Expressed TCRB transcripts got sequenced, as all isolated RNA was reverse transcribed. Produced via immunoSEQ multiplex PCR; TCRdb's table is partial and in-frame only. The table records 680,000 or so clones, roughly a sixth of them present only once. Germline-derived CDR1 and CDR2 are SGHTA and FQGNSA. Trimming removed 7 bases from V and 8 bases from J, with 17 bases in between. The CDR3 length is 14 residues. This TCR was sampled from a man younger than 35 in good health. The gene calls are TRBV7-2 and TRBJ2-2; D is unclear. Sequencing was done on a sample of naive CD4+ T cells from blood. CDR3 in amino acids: CASIQAFIGGELFF. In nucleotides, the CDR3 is TGTGCCAGCATCCAGGCCTTTATTGGAGGGGAGCTGTTTTTT.